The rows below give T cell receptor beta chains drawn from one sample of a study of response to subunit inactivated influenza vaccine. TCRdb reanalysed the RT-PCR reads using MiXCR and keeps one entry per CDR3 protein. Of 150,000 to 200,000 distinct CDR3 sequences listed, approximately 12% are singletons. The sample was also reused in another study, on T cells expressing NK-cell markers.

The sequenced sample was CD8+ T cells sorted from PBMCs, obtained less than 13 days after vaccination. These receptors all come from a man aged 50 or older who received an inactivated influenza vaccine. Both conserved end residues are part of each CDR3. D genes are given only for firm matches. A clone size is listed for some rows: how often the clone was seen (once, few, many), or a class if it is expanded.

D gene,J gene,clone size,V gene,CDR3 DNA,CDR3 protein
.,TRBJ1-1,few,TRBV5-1,TGCGCCAGCAGCCCCCCCCCGGGAGGGACTGAAGCTTTCTTT,CASSPPPGGTEAFF
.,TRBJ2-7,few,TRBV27,TGTGCCAGCAAGTCAAAGGGTGTGGGATCCTACGAGCAGTACTTC,CASKSKGVGSYEQYF
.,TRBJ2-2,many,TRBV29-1,TGCAGCGTTCAGGGTCCCGGGGAGCTGTTTTTT,CSVQGPGELFF
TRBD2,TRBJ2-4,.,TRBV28,TGTGCCAGCAGTTCTAGACTAGCCGGGGGCAAAAACATTCAGTACTTC,CASSSRLAGGKNIQYF
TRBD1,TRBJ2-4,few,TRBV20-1,TGCAGTGCTCCGACAGGGATGGGGCCCAAAAACATTCAGTACTTC,CSAPTGMGPKNIQYF
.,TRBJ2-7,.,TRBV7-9,TGTGCCAGCAGCCCCATCCCCTACGAGCAGTACTTC,CASSPIPYEQYF
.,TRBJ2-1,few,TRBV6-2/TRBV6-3,TGTGCCAGCAGTTACAGAGCAGGGAACTACAATGAGCAGTTCTTC,CASSYRAGNYNEQFF
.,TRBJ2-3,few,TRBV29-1,TGCAGCGTTGAACAGGGGGAGGGTACGCAGTATTTT,CSVEQGEGTQYF
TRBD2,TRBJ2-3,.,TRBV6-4,TGTGCCAGCAGTGACTCGGGGGGGGAAGATACGCAGTATTTT,CASSDSGGEDTQYF
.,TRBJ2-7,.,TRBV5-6,TGTGCCAGCAGCTTGAACGGAAATCGGTACTACGAGCAGTACTTC,CASSLNGNRYYEQYF
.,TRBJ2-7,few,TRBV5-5,TGTGCCAGCAGCTACTATACCTACGAGCAGTACTTC,CASSYYTYEQYF
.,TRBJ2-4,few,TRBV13,TGTGCCAGCAGCTTAGATACGCAACCTAGGGACATTCAGTACTTC,CASSLDTQPRDIQYF
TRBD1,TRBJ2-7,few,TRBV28,TGTGCCAGCAGTTTTCGACAGGGGGACCCCAAAAGCTCCTACGAGCAGTACTTC,CASSFRQGDPKSSYEQYF
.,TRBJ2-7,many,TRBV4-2,TGTGCCAGCAGCCAAGAAAGGGGACGGGGCTACGAGCAGTACTTC,CASSQERGRGYEQYF
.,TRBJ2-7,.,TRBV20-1,TGCAGTGCTAGAGACAGCCGGCAAAACGAGCAGTACTTC,CSARDSRQNEQYF